This T cell receptor (beta chain) is from a study of blood T cell repertoires in COVID-19. Study-wide context: The United States, Italy and Spain provided the acute and convalescent COVID-19 samples. PBMCs, B-cell-depleted T cells, or T cells provided the cDNA or gDNA that made up the material.

The germline V gene has CDR1 WNHNN and CDR2 SYGVQD (reference sequence). Trimming removed 5 bases at V and 5 bases at J, with 15 bases between. CDR3 length: 14 amino acids. Original processing notes: Amplification of reference gene primers provided the estimated nucleated cell counts. Only in-frame clones appear in the TCRdb table, and some are missing; sequencing was by immunoSEQ multiplex PCR. V and J calls and clone size are as listed in that table; D and trimming were resolved from the DNA. The sample has approximately 5,700 clones, 65% to 85% seen once; the top ten hold 12%. The specimen was peripheral blood. The chain uses TRBV10-1 and TRBJ2-5; tentatively, D is TRBD2 (5 bases). This TCR was recovered from a human donor in a cohort sampled during active COVID-19. CDR3 nucleotides: TGCGCCAGCAGTTCTAGCCCCCCGGGTGAGACCCAGTACTTC. Translating gives CASSSSPPGETQYF.